The T cell receptor (beta chain) described here comes from a study of blood T cell repertoires in COVID-19. Background on the study: Acute and convalescent COVID-19 specimens originated in the United States, Italy and Spain. PBMCs, B-cell-depleted T cells, or T cells provided the cDNA or gDNA that made up the material.

Original processing notes: The authors estimated nucleated cell counts from reference gene primer amplification. The repertoire was sequenced with immunoSEQ multiplex PCR; TCRdb's copy has only in-frame clones and lacks some. V, J and clone size are taken as reported in that table, and D and trimming were inferred from the DNA itself. The data contain roughly 230,000 clones, roughly 84% of them singletons. The CDR3 has 14 amino acids. Trimming stripped 2 bases from V and 0 bases from J, with 6 bases between. The germline gives CDR1 SGHTA, CDR2 FQGTGA. This clonotype originated in a man aged 50-60 years with active or convalescent COVID-19. The chain links TRBV7-3 to TRBJ2-3; D not resolved. The sample was peripheral blood. As DNA, the CDR3 is TGTGCCAGCAGCTTAGGGCATAGCACAGATACGCAGTATTTT. Amino acids: CASSLGHSTDTQYF.